The 20 T cell receptor beta chains listed next were all sequenced from one sample in a study of cytomegalovirus exposure and HLA in healthy donors. Profiling relied on immunoSEQ multiplex PCR, and the TCRdb table lists in-frame clones only, not all of them. The sample holds under 250,000 clones, 87% seen once. Sequencing input: PBMCs. The source is a man between 18 and 29 years old in good health and CMV-seronegative.

This chain links TRBV15 with TRBJ1-6; possible D gene TRBD1, 5 bases. V shed 1 base and J shed 10 bases, with 17 bases lying between them. The CDR3 loop spans 16 amino acids. Germline-derived CDR1 and CDR2 are LNHNV and YYDKDF (reference sequence). The CDR3 DNA reads TGTGCCACCAGCAGAGGTTGGACGGCGTCAGGGTCACCCCTCCACTTT. It codes for CATSRGWTASGSPLHF.

V and J are TRBV6-5 and TRBJ1-5, with a tentative D call TRBD1 (6 bases). The CDR3 covers 13 residues. V was clipped by 5 bases and J by 7 bases, with 12 bases between them. The V gene's germline CDR1 is MNHEY and CDR2 SVGAGI. This CDR3 reads CASSHRERQPQHF. CDR3 DNA: TGTGCCAGCAGTCACAGGGAACGCCAGCCCCAGCATTTT.

CDR3 sequence (DNA): TGTGCCAGCAGTTTTTCGGACACTGAAGCTTTCTTT. Protein: CASSFSDTEAFF. The chain uses TRBV6-1 and TRBJ1-1; D remains unclear. Trimming left V 5 bases short and J 3 bases short, with 7 bases between. CDR1 and CDR2 from the germline V gene are MNHNS and SASEGT. The CDR3 extends over 12 amino acids.

The J gene is TRBJ1-4, the V gene TRBV18; 9 positions agree with TRBD1. CDR1 and CDR2 (germline): KGHSH, LQKENI. The CDR3 runs to 14 residues. V shed 5 bases and J 8 bases; nucleotides not matched to a gene: 6. In DNA, the CDR3 is TGTGCCAGCTCATTGGGACAGGGAGAGGAAAAACTGTTTTTT. It yields the protein CASSLGQGEEKLFF.

This chain joins TRBV4-3 and TRBJ2-3, with no clear D. V lost 4 bases, J lost 2 bases, and 10 bases lay in between. The CDR3 is made up of 14 amino acids. Germline V gives CDR1 LGHNA, CDR2 YSLEER. CDR3 in amino acids: CASSPDSYTDTQYF. For the CDR3, the DNA is TGCGCCAGCAGCCCAGACTCTTACACAGATACGCAGTATTTT.

For the CDR3, the DNA is TGTGCCAGCAGCGATACTAGCTCCGGGGAGCTGTTTTTT. As protein: CASSDTSSGELFF. V is TRBV7-2 and J is TRBJ2-2, with a weak D call TRBD2 (6 bases). Trimming removed 5 bases from V and 6 bases from J, with 10 bases in between. The CDR3 runs 13 residues. CDR1 is SGHTA and CDR2 is FQGNSA in the germline V gene.

CDR3 amino acids: CATSRQGQGDNQPQHF. For the CDR3, the DNA is TGTGCCACCAGCAGGCAGGGACAGGGGGACAATCAGCCCCAGCATTTT. The V gene is TRBV15, the J gene TRBJ1-5, with 11 nucleotides matching TRBD1. This CDR3 has 16 residues. Trimming at V came to 3 bases and at J to 3 bases, leaving 4 bases not matched to a gene. Germline values: CDR1 LNHNV, CDR2 YYDKDF (reference sequence).

The chain has TRBV6-1 and TRBJ2-1, with 7 bases fitting TRBD2. The ends lost 3 bases at V and 0 bases at J; junction bases unmatched: 5. This CDR3 has 16 amino acids. Per germline, CDR1 MNHNS and CDR2 SASEGT. The chain's CDR3 is CASSERTSDSYNEQFF. The CDR3, as DNA: TGTGCCAGCAGTGAGCGGACTAGTGACTCCTACAATGAGCAGTTCTTC.

V gene TRBV5-4 combines with J gene TRBJ2-2; 7 nucleotides match TRBD1. CDR3 size: 16 residues. Germline V gene data show CDR1 as SGHNT and CDR2 as YYREEE (reference sequence). J gave up 3 bases and V 3 bases, and 8 bases lay outside the gene matches. CDR3 nucleotide sequence: TGTGCCAGCAGCTCCCGGACAGGTTCGGACACCGGGGAGCTGTTTTTT. It specifies CASSSRTGSDTGELFF.

This chain links TRBV5-1 with TRBJ2-3; 9 bases line up with TRBD2. Germline loops: CDR1 SGHRS, CDR2 YFSETQ. This CDR3 has 18 residues. Trimming took 0 bases from V and 2 from J; bases not matched to a gene: 10. In DNA, the CDR3 is TGCGCCAGCAGCTTGGTTGCGGGAGGGTTCCGGGACACAGATACGCAGTATTTT. Its translation: CASSLVAGGFRDTDTQYF.

The V call is TRBV27, the J call TRBJ1-2, with D tentatively TRBD1 (5 bases). Germline assignment: CDR1 MNHEY and CDR2 SMNVEV (reference sequence). The length of the CDR3 is 19 residues. Between the trimmed V and J ends, which lost 1 base and 3 bases, there was a span of 24 bases. The CDR3 region has the DNA TGTGCCAGCAGTTTATACGGCAAGACAGACCGGCTGTATGACTATGGCTACACCTTC. This codes for CASSLYGKTDRLYDYGYTF.

CDR3 protein: CASLPGQQTDTQYF. CDR3 in DNA: TGTGCCAGCTTACCGGGACAGCAAACAGATACGCAGTATTTT. V usage is TRBV28 and J usage is TRBJ2-3, with TRBD1 matching 7 bases. This CDR3 contains 14 residues. CDR1 is MDHEN, CDR2 SYDVKM, per germline. V lost 8 bases, J lost 3 bases, and 8 bases stayed unmatched.

The chain carries TRBV5-4 and TRBJ2-7; 7 bases agree with TRBD2. Germline V gives CDR1 SGHNT, CDR2 YYREEE (reference sequence). CDR3 length: 15 residues. Trimming took 1 base from V and 0 from J; bases not matched to a gene: 4. The chain's CDR3 is CASSLSPSGSYEQYF. The CDR3 bases are TGTGCCAGCAGCTTGTCCCCTAGCGGCTCCTACGAGCAGTACTTC.

This chain uses TRBV27 with TRBJ1-2, with 9 bases fitting TRBD1. CDR3 length: 16 amino acids. With 4 bases clipped from V and 0 bases from J, the junction kept 6 bases outside the gene matches. The germline CDR1 and CDR2 sequences are MNHEY and SMNVEV (reference sequence). CDR3 in amino acids: CASSYRDRESNYGYTF. CDR3 in DNA: TGTGCCAGCAGTTACCGGGACAGGGAGTCTAACTATGGCTACACCTTC.

The chain recombines TRBV20-1 with TRBJ2-1, with 8 bases identical to TRBD1. CDR3 length: 11 amino acids. Trimming at V came to 6 bases and at J to 7 bases, leaving 2 bases not matched to a gene. CDR1 DFQATT and CDR2 SNEGSKA come from the germline V gene (reference sequence). CDR3 DNA sequence: TGCAGTGCGCACAGGGGGAATGAGCAGTTCTTC. Translating it yields CSAHRGNEQFF.

V and J are TRBV28 and TRBJ1-4; 8 bases map to TRBD1. Germline lookup yields CDR1 MDHEN and CDR2 SYDVKM. Unmatched junction bases numbered 4, after V lost 0 bases and J lost 7 bases. This CDR3 comprises 15 residues. CDR3 in amino acids: CASSLWTGVGEKLFF. CDR3 sequence (DNA): TGTGCCAGCAGTTTATGGACAGGGGTTGGTGAAAAACTGTTTTTT.

This chain joins TRBV29-1 and TRBJ1-1, with a possible D match to TRBD1 (5 bases). Trimming took off 5 bases at V and 0 bases at J, with 16 bases between the two ends. The CDR3 is 15 residues long. Germline V gene sequence: CDR1 SQVTM, CDR2 ANQGSEA. CDR3 residues: CSVRQPLRMNTEAFF. Here the CDR3 DNA reads TGCAGCGTTAGACAGCCACTAAGAATGAACACTGAAGCTTTCTTT.

In DNA, the CDR3 is TGTGCCAGCCAAATCTGGGGCGCGGACACCGGGGAGCTGTTTTTT. This gives the protein CASQIWGADTGELFF. The gene calls are TRBV27 and TRBJ2-2; possible D gene TRBD1, 5 bases. V was pared by 8 bases and J by 3 bases, with 16 bases between. The CDR3 consists of 15 residues. Germline V CDR1 and CDR2: MNHEY, SMNVEV (reference sequence).

The chain employs TRBV30 and TRBJ2-3; D might be TRBD2 (6 bases). V was pared by 3 bases and J by 0 bases, with 13 bases between. The germline gives CDR1 GTSNPN, CDR2 SVGIG (reference sequence). The CDR3 is made up of 15 amino acids. For the CDR3, the DNA is TGTGCCTGGAGCGCCCTTAGCGGAAGCACAGATACGCAGTATTTT. Translated: CAWSALSGSTDTQYF. The complete variable domain, with remaining parts taken from reference TRBV30 and TRBJ2-3, reads SQTIHQWPATLVQPVGSPLSLECTVEGTSNPNLYWYRQAAGRGLQLLFYSVGIGQISSEVPQNLSASRPQDRQFILSSKKLLLSDSGFYLCAWSALSGSTDTQYFGPGTRLTVL.

The chain couples TRBV4-1 to TRBJ2-7, with TRBD2 as a possible D gene (5 bases). CDR3 size: 17 residues. Trimming shortened V by 1 base and J by 3 bases, and 19 bases separated the two germline ends. CDR1 and CDR2 from the germline V gene are MGHRA and YSYEKL. In nucleotides, the CDR3 is TGCGCCAGCAGCCAAGTGGCTAGCTCCCGTAGGGACTACGAGCAGTACTTC. Encoded protein: CASSQVASSRRDYEQYF.